This TCR beta chain was observed in a study of OX40 agonist ivuxolimab in advanced cancers. Study at large: With ivuxolimab, an agonistic anti-OX40 (CD134) antibody, patients were treated. The mean age was 60 years, ranging from about 20 to 79, with approximately 85% of participants male.

The germline V gene encodes CDR1 MNHNS and CDR2 SASEGT. The CDR3 runs 14 residues. Trimming removed 7 bases at V and 2 bases at J, with 12 bases between. Study observations and caveats: On average, CD8+ T cells showed a greater number of expanded clones than CD4+. CD4+ and CD8+ blood T cells expanded clonally by week 6 at 0.1 to 3.0 mg/kg.

Concerning this clone itself: Its antigen remains unidentified.

Method: immunoSEQ multiplex PCR; TCRdb's copy keeps in-frame clones and lacks some. This table holds more than 80,000 clones, over 75% found once. The sequence was obtained from an adult with an advanced solid tumor such as melanoma, head and neck, liver or kidney cancer. This sequence joins TRBV6-1 and TRBJ1-5; D perhaps matches TRBD1 (6 bases). This sample comprised CD4+ or CD8+ T cells sorted from blood, obtained in a trial of the OX40 agonist ivuxolimab. As DNA, the CDR3 is TGTGCCAGCATCCTAAGACAGGGCAATCAGCCCCAGCATTTT. Translated, it gives CASILRQGNQPQHF.